This TCR beta chain is from a study of blood T cell repertoires in COVID-19 (dated by TCRdb to the early 2020s). Describing the broader study: The collaborator samples originated in the United States, Italy and Spain and spanned the acute and convalescent phases of COVID-19. Deeply sampled blood TCRbeta repertoires from subjects exposed to, actively infected with, or recovered from COVID-19 were included in the dataset. The repertoires were released in a freely available public database intended as a resource for research on the immune response to SARS-CoV-2. The material from the prospective study consisted of cDNA or gDNA derived from T cells, B-cell-depleted T cells, or PBMCs. Samples came from the ongoing ImmuneRACE study (first 160 participants) plus 1,254 subjects from 6 global collaborators. Where available, HLA class I and class II types were taken from metadata supplied by the sample provider and were not determined by assay-based typing. Sample metadata almost always included a de-identified subject ID, COVID-19 status, age in years and sex. The investigation overall reported the following: The quantity of clinical and demographic metadata differed by source and by participant and was supplied without curation.

Participants in the prospective study were aged roughly 18 to 100 years, lived in about two dozen United States geographic areas, and enrolled through a virtual design. In the prospective study, cohorts were assigned on the basis of participant-reported clinical history obtained from a screening survey and a study questionnaire. For ImmuneRACE Cohort 3, a participant was defined as recovered based on two consecutive negative NP/OP PCR tests, clearance by a healthcare professional, or resolution of symptoms. In the prospective study, mobile phlebotomists collected whole blood, serum and a nasopharyngeal or oropharyngeal swab from each participant. Additional blood draws and questionnaires over an approximately two-month period could optionally be provided by prospective study participants. Prospective study blood samples were shipped either frozen or at room temperature before DNA extraction. Points on this clone: What this receptor recognizes is not known. Base quality data are lacking; no much larger clone is found one base away.

V is pruned by 5 bases and J by 3 bases, leaving 8 bases of the junction without a gene match. From the cysteine up to the phenylalanine, the CDR3 has a length of 15 residues. The read is trimmed to its CDR3 DNA, 45 bases read in frame from base 1. CDR1 and CDR2, looked up from the germline V gene, are SGHTA and FQGNSA. The immunoSEQ Assay, a bias-controlled multiplex PCR, was used to amplify TCRbeta CDR3 regions from genomic DNA. Under the source paper's analysis protocol: Within the assay, amplification of reference gene primers was used to estimate how many nucleated cells each sample contained. Sequence reads were collapsed and filtered to measure the absolute abundance of every unique TCRbeta CDR3 rearrangement. For each sample, productive Simpson clonality was calculated by taking the square root of Simpson's diversity index across productive rearrangements. TCRdb provides this immuneACCESS table in a form limited to in-frame rearrangements. Some clones are lacking; in checked studies, under half of them reflect an unresolved V gene, and why the rest are absent is not known. V, J and clone size were drawn from that table, and D and trimming were deduced from the DNA. In all, the sample holds over 250,000 clones, and over 75% of those were seen once. The top ten clonotypes cover roughly 1.1% of the sample.

The origin of this receptor is a woman aged 25-40 years who had recovered from COVID-19. Input material: PBMCs or T cells enriched from blood (not recorded which). Rearrangement joined TRBV7-2 to TRBJ2-3, with 7 bases aligning to TRBD2. The CDR3 loop reads CASSPGLVRTDTQYF. The DNA is TGTGCCAGCAGCCCCGGACTAGTCAGGACAGATACGCAGTATTTT.